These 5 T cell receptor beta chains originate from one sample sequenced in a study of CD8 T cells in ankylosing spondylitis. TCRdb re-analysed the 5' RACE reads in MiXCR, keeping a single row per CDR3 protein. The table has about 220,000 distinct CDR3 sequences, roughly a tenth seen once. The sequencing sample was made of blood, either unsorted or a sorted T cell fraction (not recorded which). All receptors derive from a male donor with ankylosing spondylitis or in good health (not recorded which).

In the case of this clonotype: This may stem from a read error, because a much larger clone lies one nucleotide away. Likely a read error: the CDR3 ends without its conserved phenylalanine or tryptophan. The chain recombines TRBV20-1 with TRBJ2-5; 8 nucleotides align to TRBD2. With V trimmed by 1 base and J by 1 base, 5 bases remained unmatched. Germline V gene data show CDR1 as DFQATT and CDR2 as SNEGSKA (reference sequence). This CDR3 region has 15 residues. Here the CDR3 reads CSARVSGILQETQYL. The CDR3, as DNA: TGCAGTGCTAGAGTTAGCGGGATTCTCCAAGAGACCCAGTACCTC.

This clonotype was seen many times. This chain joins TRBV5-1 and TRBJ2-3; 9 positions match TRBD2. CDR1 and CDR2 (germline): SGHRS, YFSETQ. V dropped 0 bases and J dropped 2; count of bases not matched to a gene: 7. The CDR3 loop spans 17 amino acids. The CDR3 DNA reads TGCGCCAGCAGCTTGGCAGCGGGGGGTCTCTTCACAGATACGCAGTATTTT. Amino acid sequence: CASSLAAGGLFTDTQYF.

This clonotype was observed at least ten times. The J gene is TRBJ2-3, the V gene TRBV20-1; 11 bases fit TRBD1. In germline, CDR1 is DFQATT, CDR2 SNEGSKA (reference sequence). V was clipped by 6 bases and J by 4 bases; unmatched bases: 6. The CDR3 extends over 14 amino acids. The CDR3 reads CSAYGQGAPDTQYF. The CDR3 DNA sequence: TGCAGTGCGTACGGACAGGGGGCCCCAGATACGCAGTATTTT.

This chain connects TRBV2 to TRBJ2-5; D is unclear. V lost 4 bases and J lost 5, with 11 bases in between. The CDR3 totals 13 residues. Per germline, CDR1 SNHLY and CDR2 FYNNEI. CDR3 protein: CASSVEIRETQYF. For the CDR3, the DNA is TGTGCCAGCAGTGTAGAGATACGGGAGACCCAGTACTTC.

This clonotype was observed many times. The CDR3 DNA reads as TGTGCCAGCAGTCCTCAGGGGGCTGGGGCCAACGTCCTGACTTTC. Translated: CASSPQGAGANVLTF. The V call is TRBV28, the J call TRBJ2-6, with 7 bases identical to TRBD1. This CDR3 comprises 15 residues. J was trimmed by 2 bases and V by 5 bases; bases with no gene match: 3. Germline V CDR1 and CDR2: MDHEN, SYDVKM.